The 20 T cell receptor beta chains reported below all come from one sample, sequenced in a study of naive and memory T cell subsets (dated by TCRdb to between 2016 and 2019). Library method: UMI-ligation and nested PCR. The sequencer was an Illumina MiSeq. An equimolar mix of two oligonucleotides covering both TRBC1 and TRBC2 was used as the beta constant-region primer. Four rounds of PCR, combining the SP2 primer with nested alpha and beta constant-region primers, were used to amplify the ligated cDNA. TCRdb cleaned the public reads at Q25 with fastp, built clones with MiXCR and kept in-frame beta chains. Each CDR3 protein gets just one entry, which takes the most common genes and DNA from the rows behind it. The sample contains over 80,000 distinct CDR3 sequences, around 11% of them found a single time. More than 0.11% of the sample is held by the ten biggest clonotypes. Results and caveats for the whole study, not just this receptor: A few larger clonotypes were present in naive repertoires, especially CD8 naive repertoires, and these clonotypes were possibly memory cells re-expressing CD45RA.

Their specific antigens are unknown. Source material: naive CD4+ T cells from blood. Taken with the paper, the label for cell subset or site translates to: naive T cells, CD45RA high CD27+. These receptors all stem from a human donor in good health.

This CDR3 is CASRRGSDNSPLHF. The CDR3 DNA sequence: TGTGCCAGCCGACGCGGTTCAGATAATTCACCCCTCCACTTT. The rearrangement uses TRBV9 and TRBJ1-6; D gene uncertain. V was pared by 7 bases and J by 5 bases, with 13 bases between. Germline V gene lookup returns CDR1 SGDLS and CDR2 YYNGEE. The CDR3 has 14 residues.

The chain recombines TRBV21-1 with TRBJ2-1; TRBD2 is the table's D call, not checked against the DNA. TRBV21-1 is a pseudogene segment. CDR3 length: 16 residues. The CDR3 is CASSKQLAVMYNEQFF. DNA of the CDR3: TGTGCCAGCAGCAAGCAACTAGCGGTTATGTACAATGAGCAGTTCTTC.

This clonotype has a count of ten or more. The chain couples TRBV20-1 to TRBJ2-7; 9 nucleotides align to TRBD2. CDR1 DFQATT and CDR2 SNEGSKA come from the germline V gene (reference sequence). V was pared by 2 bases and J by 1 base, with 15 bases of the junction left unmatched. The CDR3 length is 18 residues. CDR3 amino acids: CSARPLSKREARSYEQYF. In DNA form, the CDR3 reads TGCAGTGCTAGACCCCTCTCTAAGCGGGAGGCCCGTTCCTACGAGCAGTACTTC.

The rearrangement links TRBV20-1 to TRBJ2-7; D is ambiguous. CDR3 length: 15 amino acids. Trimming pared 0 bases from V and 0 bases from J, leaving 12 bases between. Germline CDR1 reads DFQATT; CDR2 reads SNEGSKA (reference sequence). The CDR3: CSARDSHTNSYEQYF. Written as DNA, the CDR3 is TGCAGTGCTAGAGACTCGCATACTAACTCCTACGAGCAGTACTTC.

CDR3 nucleotide sequence: TGTGCCAGCAGTGTGGTGGGAACAGATACGCAGTATTTT. This sequence encodes CASSVVGTDTQYF. The chain uses TRBV25-1 and TRBJ2-3; the D is unclear. Trimming left V 4 bases short and J 3 bases short, with 8 bases between. Germline V gene data show CDR1 as MGHDK and CDR2 as SYGVNS. The length of the CDR3 is 13 residues.

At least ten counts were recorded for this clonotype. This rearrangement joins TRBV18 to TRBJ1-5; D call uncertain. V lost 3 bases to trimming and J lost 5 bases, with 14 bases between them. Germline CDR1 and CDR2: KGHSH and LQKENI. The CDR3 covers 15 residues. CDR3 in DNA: TGTGCCAGCTCACCGTCCAGCGGGAAGGATCAGCCCCAGCATTTT. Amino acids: CASSPSSGKDQPQHF.

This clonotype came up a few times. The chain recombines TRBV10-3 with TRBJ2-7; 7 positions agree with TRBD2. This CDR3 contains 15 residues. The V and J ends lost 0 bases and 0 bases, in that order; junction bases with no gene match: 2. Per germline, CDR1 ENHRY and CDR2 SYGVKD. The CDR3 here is CAISESRGSSYEQYF. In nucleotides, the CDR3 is TGTGCCATCAGTGAGTCGCGGGGGAGCTCCTACGAGCAGTACTTC.

CDR3 region: CAWSVQGKTEAFF. Written as DNA, the CDR3 is TGTGCCTGGAGTGTACAGGGGAAGACTGAAGCTTTCTTT. The genes are TRBV30 and TRBJ1-1; 7 bases agree with TRBD1. The CDR3 sequence is 13 residues long. V was clipped by 0 bases and J by 5 bases; unmatched bases: 3. The V gene's germline CDR1 is GTSNPN and CDR2 SVGIG (reference sequence). The whole variable domain, filled in from reference TRBV30 and TRBJ1-1, reads SQTIHQWPATLVQPVGSPLSLECTVEGTSNPNLYWYRQAAGRGLQLLFYSVGIGQISSEVPQNLSASRPQDRQFILSSKKLLLSDSGFYLCAWSVQGKTEAFFGQGTRLTVV.

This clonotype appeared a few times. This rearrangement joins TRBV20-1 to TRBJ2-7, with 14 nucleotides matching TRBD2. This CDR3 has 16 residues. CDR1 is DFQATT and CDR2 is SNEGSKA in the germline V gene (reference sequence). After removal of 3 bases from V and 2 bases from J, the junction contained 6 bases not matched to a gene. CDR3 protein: CSARTTSGREAYEQYF. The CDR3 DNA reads TGCAGTGCTAGGACGACTAGCGGGAGGGAGGCCTACGAGCAGTACTTC.

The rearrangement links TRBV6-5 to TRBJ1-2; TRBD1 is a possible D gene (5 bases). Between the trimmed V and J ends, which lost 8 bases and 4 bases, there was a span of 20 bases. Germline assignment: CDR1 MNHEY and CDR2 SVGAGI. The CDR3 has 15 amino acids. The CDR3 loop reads CASSWDLSATYGYTF. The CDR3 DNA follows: TGTGCCAGCTCCTGGGACCTTTCGGCTACCTATGGCTACACCTTC.

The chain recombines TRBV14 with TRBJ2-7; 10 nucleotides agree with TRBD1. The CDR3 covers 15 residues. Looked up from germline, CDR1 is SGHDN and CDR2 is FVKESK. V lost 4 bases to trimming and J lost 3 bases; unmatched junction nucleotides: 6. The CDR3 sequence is CASSLSTGGFYEQYF. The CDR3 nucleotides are TGTGCCAGCAGCCTTTCGACAGGGGGCTTCTACGAGCAGTACTTC.

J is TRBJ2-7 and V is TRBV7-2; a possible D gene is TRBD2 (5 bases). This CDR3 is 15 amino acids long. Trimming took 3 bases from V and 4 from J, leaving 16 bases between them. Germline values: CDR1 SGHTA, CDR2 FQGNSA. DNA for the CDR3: TGTGCCAGCAGCTTTCGGGCGACTATTACTTACGAGCAGTACTTC. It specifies CASSFRATITYEQYF.

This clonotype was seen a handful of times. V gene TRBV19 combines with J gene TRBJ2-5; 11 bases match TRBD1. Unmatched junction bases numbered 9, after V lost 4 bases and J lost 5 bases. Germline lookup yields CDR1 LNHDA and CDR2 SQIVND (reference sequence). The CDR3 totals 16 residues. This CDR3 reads CASSSPRTGGIETQYF. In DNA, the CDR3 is TGTGCCAGTAGTAGCCCGCGGACAGGGGGCATCGAGACCCAGTACTTC.

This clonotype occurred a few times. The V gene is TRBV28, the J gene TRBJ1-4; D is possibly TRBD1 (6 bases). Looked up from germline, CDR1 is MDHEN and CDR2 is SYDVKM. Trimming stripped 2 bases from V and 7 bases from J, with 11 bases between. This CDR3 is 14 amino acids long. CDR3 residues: CASSLSRGGEKLFF. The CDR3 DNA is TGTGCCAGCAGTTTAAGCAGGGGTGGTGAAAAACTGTTTTTT.

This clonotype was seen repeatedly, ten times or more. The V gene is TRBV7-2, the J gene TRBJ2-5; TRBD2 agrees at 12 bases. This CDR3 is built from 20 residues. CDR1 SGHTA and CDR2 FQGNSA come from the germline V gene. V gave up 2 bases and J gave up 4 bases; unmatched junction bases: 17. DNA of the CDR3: TGTGCCAGCAGCTTACCTCAAGGACTAGCGGGACTCGGCAGGGTAGAGACCCAGTACTTC. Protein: CASSLPQGLAGLGRVETQYF.

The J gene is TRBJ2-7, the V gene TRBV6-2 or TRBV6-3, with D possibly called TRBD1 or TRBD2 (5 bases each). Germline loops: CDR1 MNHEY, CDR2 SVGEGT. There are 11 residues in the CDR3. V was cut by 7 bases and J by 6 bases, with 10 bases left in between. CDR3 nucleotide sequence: TGTGCCAGCAACACCGGGACCGAGCAGTACTTC. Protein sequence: CASNTGTEQYF.

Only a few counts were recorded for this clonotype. The CDR3 reads CASSLSPPGVANYGYTF. CDR3 DNA: TGTGCCAGCAGCTTATCGCCACCGGGGGTGGCTAACTATGGCTACACCTTC. V usage is TRBV7-6 and J usage is TRBJ1-2; D perhaps matches TRBD1 (5 bases). Per germline, CDR1 SGHVS and CDR2 FNYEAQ. The CDR3 length is 17 residues. V was pared by 2 bases and J by 0 bases, with 16 bases between.

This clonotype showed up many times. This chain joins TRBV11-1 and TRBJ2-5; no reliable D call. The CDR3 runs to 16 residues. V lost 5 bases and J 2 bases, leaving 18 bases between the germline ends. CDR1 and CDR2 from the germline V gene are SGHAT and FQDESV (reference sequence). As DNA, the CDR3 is TGTGCCAGCAGCCCCTGGTCTGGACGTACGCAAGAGACCCAGTACTTC. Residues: CASSPWSGRTQETQYF.

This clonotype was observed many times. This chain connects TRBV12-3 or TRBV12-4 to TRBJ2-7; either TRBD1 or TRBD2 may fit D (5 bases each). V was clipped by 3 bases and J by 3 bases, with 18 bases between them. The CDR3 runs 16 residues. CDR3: CASSLGPQTGGYEQYF. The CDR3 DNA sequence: TGTGCCAGCAGTTTGGGACCCCAAACGGGTGGCTACGAGCAGTACTTC.

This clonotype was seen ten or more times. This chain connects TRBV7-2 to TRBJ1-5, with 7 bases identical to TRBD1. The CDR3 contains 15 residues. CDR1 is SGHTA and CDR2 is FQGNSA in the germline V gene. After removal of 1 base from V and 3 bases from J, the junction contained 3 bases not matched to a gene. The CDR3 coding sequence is TGTGCCAGCAGCTTAGGAGACAGGGTCAATCAGCCCCAGCATTTT. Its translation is CASSLGDRVNQPQHF.